The clone carrying this T cell receptor beta chain was found many times. Using its own MiXCR run on the 5' RACE reads, TCRdb lists one record per CDR3 protein. This sample has 45,000 or so distinct CDR3 sequences, with roughly 6% found just once. These data belong to a study of early T cells in non-severe SARS-CoV-2 infection. Between the trimmed V and J ends, which lost 7 bases and 3 bases, there was a span of 13 bases. The CDR3 is 13 residues long. Germline CDR1 and CDR2: DFQATT and SNEGSKA (reference sequence). The genes are TRBV20-1 and TRBJ1-5; the D gene is possibly TRBD1 (6 bases). The clonotype was recovered from an adult who was a healthcare worker with PCR-confirmed SARS-CoV-2 infection or an uninfected control (not recorded which). Material: whole blood. CDR3: CSGSRGSNQPQHF. DNA for the CDR3: TGCAGTGGTTCCAGGGGCTCCAATCAGCCCCAGCATTTT.